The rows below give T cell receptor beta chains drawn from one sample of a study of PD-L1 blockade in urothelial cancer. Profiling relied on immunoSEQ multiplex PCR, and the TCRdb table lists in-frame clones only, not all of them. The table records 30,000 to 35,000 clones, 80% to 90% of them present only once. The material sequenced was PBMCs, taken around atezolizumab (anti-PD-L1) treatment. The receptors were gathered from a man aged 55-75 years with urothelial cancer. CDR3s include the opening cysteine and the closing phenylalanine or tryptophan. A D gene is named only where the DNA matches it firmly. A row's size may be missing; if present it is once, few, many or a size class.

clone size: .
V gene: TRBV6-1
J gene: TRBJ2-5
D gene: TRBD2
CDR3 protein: CASSEAAGDPRTQYF
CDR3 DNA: TGTGCCAGCAGTGAAGCGGCGGGGGATCCGAGGACCCAGTACTTC

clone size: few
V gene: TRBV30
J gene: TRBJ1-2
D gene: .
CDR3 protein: CACRRAGWGYTF
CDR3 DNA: TGTGCCTGTCGTCGGGCGGGTTGGGGCTACACCTTC

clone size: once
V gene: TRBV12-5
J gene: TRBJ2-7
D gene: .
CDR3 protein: CASGLVLGRELYEQYF
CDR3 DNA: TGTGCTAGTGGTTTGGTACTGGGACGGGAGTTGTACGAGCAGTACTTC

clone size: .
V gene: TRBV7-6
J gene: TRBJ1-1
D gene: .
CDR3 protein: CASRGRGSEAFF
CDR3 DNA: TGTGCCAGCCGGGGTCGAGGGTCCGAAGCTTTCTTT

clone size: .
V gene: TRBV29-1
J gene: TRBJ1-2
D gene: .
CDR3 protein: CSVEATGFRGYTF
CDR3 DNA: TGCAGCGTTGAAGCTACAGGGTTTCGTGGCTACACCTTC

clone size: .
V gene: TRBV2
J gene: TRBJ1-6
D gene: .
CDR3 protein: CASTTGTSYNSPLHF
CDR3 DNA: TGTGCCAGCACCACAGGGACATCCTATAATTCACCCCTCCACTTT

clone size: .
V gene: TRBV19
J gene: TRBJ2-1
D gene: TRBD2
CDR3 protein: CASSPFSGTLGNEQFF
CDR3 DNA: TGTGCCAGTAGTCCCTTTAGCGGGACACTTGGGAATGAGCAGTTCTTC

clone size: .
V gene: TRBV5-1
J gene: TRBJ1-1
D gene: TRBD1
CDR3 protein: CASSGTGSMNTEAFF
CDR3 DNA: TGCGCCAGCAGTGGGACAGGGAGCATGAACACTGAAGCTTTCTTT

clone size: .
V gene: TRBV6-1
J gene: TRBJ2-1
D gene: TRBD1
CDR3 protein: CASSLDRTFYNEQFF
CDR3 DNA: TGTGCCAGCAGTTTGGACAGGACCTTCTACAATGAGCAGTTCTTC

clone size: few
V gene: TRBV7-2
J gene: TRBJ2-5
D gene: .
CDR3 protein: CASSPLRETQYF
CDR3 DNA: TGTGCCAGCAGCCCCCTCCGGGAGACCCAGTACTTC

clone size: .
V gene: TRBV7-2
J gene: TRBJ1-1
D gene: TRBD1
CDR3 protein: CASIRQGIIAEAFF
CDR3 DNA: TGTGCCTCCATACGACAGGGGATTATCGCTGAAGCTTTCTTT

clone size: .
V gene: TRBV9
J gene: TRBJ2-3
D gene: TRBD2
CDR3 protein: CASSPAISGGNTDTQYF
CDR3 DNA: TGTGCCAGCAGCCCAGCGATTAGCGGGGGGAACACAGATACGCAGTATTTT

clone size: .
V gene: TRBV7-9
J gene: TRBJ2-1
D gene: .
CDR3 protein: CASSLVVRDHNEQFF
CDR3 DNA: TGTGCCAGCAGCTTAGTTGTGCGGGACCACAATGAGCAGTTCTTC

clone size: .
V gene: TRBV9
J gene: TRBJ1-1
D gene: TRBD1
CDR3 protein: CASSGGQDLNTEAFF
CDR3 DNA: TGTGCCAGCAGCGGCGGACAGGATCTGAACACTGAAGCTTTCTTT

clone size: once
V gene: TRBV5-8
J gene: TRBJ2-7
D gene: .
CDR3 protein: CASSLVSVTYEQYF
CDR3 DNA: TGTGCCAGCAGCTTGGTATCGGTTACCTACGAGCAGTACTTC

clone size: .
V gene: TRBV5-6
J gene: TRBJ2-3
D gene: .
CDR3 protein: CASSLTGTSTDTQYF
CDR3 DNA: TGTGCCAGCAGCTTGACGGGGACTAGCACAGATACGCAGTATTTT

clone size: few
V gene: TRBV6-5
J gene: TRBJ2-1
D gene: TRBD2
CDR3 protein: CASSSFGAGVYNEQFF
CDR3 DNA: TGTGCCAGCAGTTCCTTTGGTGCGGGAGTGTACAATGAGCAGTTCTTC

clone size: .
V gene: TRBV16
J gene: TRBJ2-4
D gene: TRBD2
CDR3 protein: CASSPKEGLGRLRNIQYF
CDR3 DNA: TGTGCCAGCAGCCCAAAGGAGGGACTAGGTCGTCTCAGGAACATTCAGTACTTC

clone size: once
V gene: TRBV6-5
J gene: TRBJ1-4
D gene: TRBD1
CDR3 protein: CASSSWTGGVSEKLFF
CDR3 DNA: TGTGCCAGCAGTTCATGGACAGGGGGCGTCAGTGAAAAACTGTTTTTT

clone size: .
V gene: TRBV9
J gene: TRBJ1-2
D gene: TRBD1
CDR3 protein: CASSDNRDRGSYGYTF
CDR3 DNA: TGTGCCAGCAGCGACAACCGGGACAGGGGAAGCTACGGCTACACCTTC

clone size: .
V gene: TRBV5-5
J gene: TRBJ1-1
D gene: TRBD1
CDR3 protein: CASSPYRGKNTEAFF
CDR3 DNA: TGTGCCAGCAGCCCCTACAGGGGCAAGAACACTGAAGCTTTCTTT

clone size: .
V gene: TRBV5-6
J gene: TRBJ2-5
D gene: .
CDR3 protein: CASSLVGGLETQYF
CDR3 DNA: TGTGCCAGCAGCTTGGTCGGGGGTTTGGAGACCCAGTACTTC

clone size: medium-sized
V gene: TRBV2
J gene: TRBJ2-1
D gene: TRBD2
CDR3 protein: CASSELGTSLSYEQFF
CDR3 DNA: TGTGCCAGCAGTGAATTGGGGACTAGTCTTAGCTATGAGCAGTTCTTC

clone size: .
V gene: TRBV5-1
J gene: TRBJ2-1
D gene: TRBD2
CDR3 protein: CASSLGSSGRNEQFF
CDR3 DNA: TGCGCCAGCAGCTTGGGGTCTAGCGGGAGGAATGAGCAGTTCTTC

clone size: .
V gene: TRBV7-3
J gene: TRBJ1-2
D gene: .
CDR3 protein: CASSSGVGPNYGYTF
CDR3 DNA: TGTGCCAGCAGCTCCGGGGTCGGTCCGAACTATGGCTACACCTTC

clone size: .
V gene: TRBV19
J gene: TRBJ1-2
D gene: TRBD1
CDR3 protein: CASSISRQGATGYTF
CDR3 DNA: TGTGCCAGTAGTATCTCCCGACAGGGGGCAACTGGCTACACCTTC

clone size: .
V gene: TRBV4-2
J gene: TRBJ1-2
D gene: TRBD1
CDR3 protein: CASSQAGGQGANYGYTF
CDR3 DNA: TGTGCCAGCAGCCAGGCAGGTGGACAGGGCGCTAACTATGGCTACACCTTC

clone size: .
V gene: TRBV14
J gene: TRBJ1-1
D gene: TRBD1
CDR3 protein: CASSQDRRRQGSIAEAFF
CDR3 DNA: TGTGCCAGCAGCCAAGATAGAAGGAGACAGGGTAGTATAGCTGAAGCTTTCTTT

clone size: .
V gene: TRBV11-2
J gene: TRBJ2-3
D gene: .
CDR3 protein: CASSLFSPGSTDTQYF
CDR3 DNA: TGTGCCAGCAGCTTATTCTCCCCGGGGAGCACAGATACGCAGTATTTT

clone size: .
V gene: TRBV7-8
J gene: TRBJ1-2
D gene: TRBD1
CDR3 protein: CASSHRDRGYGYTF
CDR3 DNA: TGTGCCAGCAGCCATCGGGACAGGGGCTATGGCTACACCTTC

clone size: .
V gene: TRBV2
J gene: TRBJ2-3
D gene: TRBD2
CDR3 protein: CASSGTSGSPDTQYF
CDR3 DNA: TGTGCCAGCAGTGGGACTAGCGGGAGCCCAGATACGCAGTATTTT

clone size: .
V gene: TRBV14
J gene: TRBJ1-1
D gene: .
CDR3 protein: CASSLNSQILEAFF
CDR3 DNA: TGTGCCAGCAGCCTTAATAGCCAGATTCTGGAAGCTTTCTTT